This record concerns one TCR beta chain sequence. These data are taken from a study of cytomegalovirus exposure and HLA in healthy donors. Generated by immunoSEQ multiplex PCR, the TCRdb table keeps only in-frame clones and is missing some. The data contain 130,000 to 150,000 clones, about 89% of them singletons. With 1 base removed from V and 7 bases from J, the gap between germline ends came to 10 bases. This CDR3 spans 14 amino acids. The germline gives CDR1 LGHNA, CDR2 YSLEER. Sequenced input: PBMCs. This receptor was identified in a man aged 18 to 30 in good health and CMV-seronegative. V and J are TRBV4-3 and TRBJ2-2, with D perhaps TRBD2 (6 bases). The CDR3 is CASSQGGEIGELFF. DNA for the CDR3: TGCGCCAGCAGCCAAGGGGGGGAAATCGGGGAGCTGTTTTTT.